The T cell receptor (beta chain) under discussion was sequenced for a study of blood T cell repertoires in COVID-19. Study-wide context: Spain, Italy and the United States supplied samples that represented acute and convalescent COVID-19. The cDNA or gDNA used as material had been derived from T cells, B-cell-depleted T cells, or PBMCs.

Under the authors' procedure: Researchers report that nucleated cell counts were estimated from reference gene primer amplification. Generated by immunoSEQ multiplex PCR, the TCRdb table keeps only in-frame clones and is missing some. V and J calls and clone size are as listed in that table; D and trimming were resolved from the DNA. Of tens of thousands of clones in the sample, around 80% were seen once. The ends lost 5 bases at V and 3 bases at J; junction bases unmatched: 3. The CDR3 totals 14 residues. Germline V gene data show CDR1 as SEHNR and CDR2 as FQNEAQ (reference sequence). This TCR derives from a woman aged 55-70 years with acute or convalescent COVID-19. V gene TRBV7-9 combines with J gene TRBJ2-7; 11 bases match TRBD2. Source material: peripheral blood. The chain's CDR3 is CASSLSGRVYEQYF. The CDR3 DNA reads as TGTGCCAGCAGCCTTAGCGGGAGGGTCTACGAGCAGTACTTC.